This TCR beta chain was recovered during a study of spatial heterogeneity in lung cancer. Study outcomes and limitations: Expanded alpha and beta TCR counts within tumors tracked tumor mutation counts.

This clonotype has a count of ten or more. The antigen is undetermined. The time point was: sample taken at primary tumor resection. The donor group consisted of 72 patients who had untreated, early-stage non-small cell lung cancer. No cell sorting; template was whole RNA from tumor, lung tissue or PBMC. The germline gives CDR1 MGHRA, CDR2 YSYEKL. V gave up 0 bases and J gave up 8 bases; unmatched junction bases: 7. The CDR3 runs 15 residues. TCRdb independently ran MiXCR on the 5' RACE reads; one entry per CDR3 protein. In the table there are 25,000 to 30,000 distinct CDR3 sequences, under 8.5% of which are singletons.

The sequence was obtained from a male donor with early-stage non-small cell lung cancer. The material sequenced was lung tumor tissue, taken at surgery. The chain recombines TRBV4-1 with TRBJ2-1; 7 bases agree with TRBD2. CDR3 coding DNA: TGCGCCAGCAGCCAAGATCTGGAGCGGGGACATGAGCAGTTCTTC. Encoded protein: CASSQDLERGHEQFF.